The T cell receptor (beta chain) under discussion was sequenced for a study of CD4 T cells in relation to SARS-CoV-2 and coronaviruses. The assay was immunoSEQ multiplex PCR, and TCRdb's table has in-frame clones only and misses some. The sample records approximately 38,000 clones, 85% to 90% being singletons. Germline CDR1 SGHNT, CDR2 YYREEE (reference sequence). The length of the CDR3 is 14 residues. Trimming stripped 3 bases from V and 3 bases from J, with 12 bases between. Material for sequencing was memory CD4+ T cells from PBMCs. The receptor's source is an adult with COVID-19. V gene TRBV5-4 combines with J gene TRBJ1-2, with D tentatively TRBD1 (5 bases). The CDR3 is CASSSLWGDYGYTF. The CDR3 DNA is TGTGCCAGCAGCTCCCTATGGGGGGACTATGGCTACACCTTC.